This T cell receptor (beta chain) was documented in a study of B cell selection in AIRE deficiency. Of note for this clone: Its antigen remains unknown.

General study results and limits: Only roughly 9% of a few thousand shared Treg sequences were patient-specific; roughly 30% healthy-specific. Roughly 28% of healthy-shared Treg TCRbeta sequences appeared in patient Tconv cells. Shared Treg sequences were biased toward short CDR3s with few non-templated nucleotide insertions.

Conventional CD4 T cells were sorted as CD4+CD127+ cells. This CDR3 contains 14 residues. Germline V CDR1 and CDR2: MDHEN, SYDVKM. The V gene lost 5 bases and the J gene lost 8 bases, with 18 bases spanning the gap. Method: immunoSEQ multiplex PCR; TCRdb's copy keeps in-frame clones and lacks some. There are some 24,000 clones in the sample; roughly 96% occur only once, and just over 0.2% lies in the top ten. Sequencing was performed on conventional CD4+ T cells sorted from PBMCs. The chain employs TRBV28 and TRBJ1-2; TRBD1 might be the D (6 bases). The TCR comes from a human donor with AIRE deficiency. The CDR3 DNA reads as TGTGCCAGCAGTATAATCACAGGGTTGCAAGGCTACACCTTC. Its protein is CASSIITGLQGYTF.